This T cell receptor (beta chain) comes out of a study of blood T cell repertoires in COVID-19. About the study: COVID-19 samples collected from the United States, Italy and Spain covered acute and convalescent phases. PBMCs, B-cell-depleted T cells, or T cells provided the cDNA or gDNA that made up the material.

Original data processing: Using reference gene primer amplification, nucleated cell counts were estimated. This table comes from immunoSEQ multiplex PCR, and its TCRdb copy is limited to in-frame clones, with some not included. V and J calls and clone size follow that table, whereas D and trimming were derived from the DNA. The sample shows 90,000 to 150,000 clones, 80% to 90% of them seen only once. V lost 0 bases and J lost 2, with 11 bases in between. CDR3 length equals 16 residues. The germline V gene has CDR1 ENHRY and CDR2 SYGVKD. This chain uses TRBV10-3 with TRBJ2-1; weak D call: TRBD1 (6 bases). Source material: peripheral blood. The TCR sequence derives from a human donor with acute or convalescent COVID-19. The donor label of this sample is uncertain. The CDR3: CAISESDQGTYNEQFF. The CDR3 nucleotides are TGTGCCATCAGTGAGTCGGATCAGGGGACCTACAATGAGCAGTTCTTC.